This note documents a single T cell receptor (beta chain) sequence. Its antigen remains unidentified. Germline CDR1 LNHDA, CDR2 SQIVND (reference sequence). This CDR3 has 15 amino acids. V was cut by 5 bases and J by 1 base, with 14 bases left in between. The data are from a study of post-analysis software for immune sequencing data. Study background: Courses of disease covered relapsing-remitting, secondary progressive and progressive-relapsing multiple sclerosis. Regarding the study as a whole: Patients showed TRBV5-6, TRBV5-1 and TRBV20-1 among four to six TRBV segments more frequent than in controls. Among multiple sclerosis patients, normalized Chao1 diversity was significantly below that of controls.

The library was made from cDNA and included unique molecular identifiers. When about 0.9 to 11 million T cells were used, they gave some 520,000 cDNA molecules. TCRdb reanalysed the PCR reads using MiXCR and keeps one entry per CDR3 protein. The table includes around 700,000 distinct CDR3 sequences, 55% to 70% detected once. The sample was blood. This TCR was recovered from a girl aged 2 to 10 with multiple sclerosis. The V and J genes are TRBV19 and TRBJ1-1; D not certain. The DNA for the CDR3 is TGTGCCAGTAGTCTCAGACCGGCGGGGAACACTGAAGCTTTCTTT. Translated: CASSLRPAGNTEAFF.